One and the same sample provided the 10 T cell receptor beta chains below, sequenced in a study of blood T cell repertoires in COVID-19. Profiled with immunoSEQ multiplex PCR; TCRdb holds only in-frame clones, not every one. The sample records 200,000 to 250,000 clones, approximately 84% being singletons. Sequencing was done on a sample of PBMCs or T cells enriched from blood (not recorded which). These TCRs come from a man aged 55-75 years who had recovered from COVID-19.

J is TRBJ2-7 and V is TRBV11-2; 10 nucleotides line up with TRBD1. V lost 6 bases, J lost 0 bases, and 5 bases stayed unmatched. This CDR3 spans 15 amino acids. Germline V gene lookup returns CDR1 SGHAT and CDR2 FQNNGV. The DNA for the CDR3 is TGTGCCAGCAGGCCGACAGGGGGCGTCTCCTACGAGCAGTACTTC. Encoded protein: CASRPTGGVSYEQYF.

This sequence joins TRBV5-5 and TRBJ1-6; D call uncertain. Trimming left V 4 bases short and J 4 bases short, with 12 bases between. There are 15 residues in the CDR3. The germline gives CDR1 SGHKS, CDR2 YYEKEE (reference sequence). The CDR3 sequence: CASSGEGFYNSPLHF. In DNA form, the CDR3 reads TGTGCCAGCAGCGGAGAGGGATTTTATAATTCACCCCTCCACTTT.

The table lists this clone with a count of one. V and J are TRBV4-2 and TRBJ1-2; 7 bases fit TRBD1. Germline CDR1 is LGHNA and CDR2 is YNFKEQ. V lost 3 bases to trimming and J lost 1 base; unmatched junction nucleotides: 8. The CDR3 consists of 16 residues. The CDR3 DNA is TGTGCCAGCAGCCATCCCGACAGGGCTATTAACTATGGCTACACCTTC. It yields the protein CASSHPDRAINYGYTF.

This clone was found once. The CDR3 bases are TGTGCCAGCAGCTGGGGGGATGTCACTGAAGCTTTCTTT. It yields the protein CASSWGDVTEAFF. The V call is TRBV27, the J call TRBJ1-1; a possible D gene is TRBD1 (5 bases). Germline V lookup: CDR1 MNHEY, CDR2 SMNVEV (reference sequence). Trimming removed 6 bases at V and 4 bases at J, with 12 bases between. The CDR3 covers 13 residues.

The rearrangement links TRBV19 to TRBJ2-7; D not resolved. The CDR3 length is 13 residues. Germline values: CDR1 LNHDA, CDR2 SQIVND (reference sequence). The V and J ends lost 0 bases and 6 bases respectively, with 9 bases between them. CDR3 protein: CASSIDKWAEQYF. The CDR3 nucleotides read TGTGCCAGTAGTATAGATAAGTGGGCCGAGCAGTACTTC.

CDR3 in amino acids: CASSLSTSGGHGEQYF. The CDR3 nucleotides read TGTGCCAGCAGTCTCTCGACTAGCGGGGGGCACGGCGAGCAGTACTTC. The V call is TRBV28, the J call TRBJ2-7, with 13 bases matching TRBD2. With 5 bases clipped from V and 6 bases from J, the junction kept 10 bases outside the gene matches. Germline-derived CDR1 and CDR2 are MDHEN and SYDVKM. CDR3 length: 16 amino acids.

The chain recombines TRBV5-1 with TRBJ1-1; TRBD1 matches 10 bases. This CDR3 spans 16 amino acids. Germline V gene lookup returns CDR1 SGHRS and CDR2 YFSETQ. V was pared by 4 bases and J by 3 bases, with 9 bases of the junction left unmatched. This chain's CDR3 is CASSTGQGTYDTEAFF. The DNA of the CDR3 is TGCGCCAGCAGCACGGGACAGGGGACCTACGACACTGAAGCTTTCTTT.

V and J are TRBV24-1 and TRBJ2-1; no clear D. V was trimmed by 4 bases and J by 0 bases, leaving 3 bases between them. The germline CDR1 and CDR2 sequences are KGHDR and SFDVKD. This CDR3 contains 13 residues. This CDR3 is CATSDSSYNEQFF. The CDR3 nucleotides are TGTGCCACCAGTGACAGCTCCTACAATGAGCAGTTCTTC.

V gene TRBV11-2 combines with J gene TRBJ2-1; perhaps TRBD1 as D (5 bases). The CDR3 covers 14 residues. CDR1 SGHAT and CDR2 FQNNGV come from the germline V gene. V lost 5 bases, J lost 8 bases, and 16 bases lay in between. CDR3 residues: CASSRGVTGDEQFF. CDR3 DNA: TGTGCCAGCAGCAGGGGCGTTACGGGCGATGAGCAGTTCTTC.

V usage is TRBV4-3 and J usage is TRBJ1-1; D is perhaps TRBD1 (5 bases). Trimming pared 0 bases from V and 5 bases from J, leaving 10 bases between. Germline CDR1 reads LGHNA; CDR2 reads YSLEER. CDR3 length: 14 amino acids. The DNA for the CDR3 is TGCGCCAGCAGCCAAGACAGGGCTGGTACTGAAGCTTTCTTT. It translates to CASSQDRAGTEAFF.